The source of this T cell receptor (beta chain) is a study of cytomegalovirus exposure and HLA in healthy donors. Germline V gene lookup returns CDR1 SNHLY and CDR2 FYNNEI. The germline V and J ends were trimmed by 6 bases and 5 bases, with 22 bases remaining between them. This CDR3 is built from 16 residues. Researchers ran the PCR with 60 Vbeta and 13 Jbeta primers. The data were produced by immunoSEQ multiplex PCR, yet TCRdb's version contains in-frame clones alone and is incomplete. The sample lists roughly 150,000 clones, roughly 77% occurring once. The chain is built from TRBV2 and TRBJ1-1; a possible D gene is TRBD1 (6 bases). Material for sequencing was PBMCs. This TCR came from a woman aged 30 to 39 in good health and CMV-seronegative. The CDR3 loop reads CASRYTRQAVGTEAFF. DNA of the CDR3: TGTGCCAGCAGGTACACGAGACAGGCCGTGGGGACTGAAGCTTTCTTT.